The rows below give T cell receptor beta chains drawn from one sample of a study of CD8 T cells in Susac syndrome. TCRdb passed the immunoSEQ multiplex PCR reads through MiXCR, listing each CDR3 protein once. This sample carries about 22,000 distinct CDR3 sequences, more than 85% of them seen once, and the ten largest clones take roughly 0.25%. Sequencing was carried out using CD8+ T cells from PBMCs. These receptor sequences come from a human donor in good health. CDR3s include the opening cysteine and the closing phenylalanine or tryptophan. D genes are given only for firm matches. Rows give clone size only sometimes, using once, few, many, or a class for an expanded clone.

>NA|TRBJ1-5|TRBV7-9|TRBD1
CASGTGAGQPQHF
TGTGCCAGTGGTACAGGGGCCGGTCAGCCCCAGCATTTT
>NA|TRBJ2-3|TRBV20-1|TRBD2
CSARDGRGGHADTQYF
TGCAGTGCTAGAGATGGTCGGGGGGGGCACGCAGATACGCAGTATTTT
>NA|TRBJ1-1|TRBV7-9|TRBD1
CASSQSTEGQKNTEAFF
TGTGCCAGCAGCCAGAGTACCGAGGGACAGAAGAACACTGAAGCTTTCTTT
>NA|TRBJ2-7|TRBV29-1|TRBD1
CSVLQDRNHEQYF
TGCAGCGTTCTCCAGGACAGGAACCACGAGCAGTACTTC
>NA|TRBJ2-7|TRBV4-3|NA
CASSQDSTSYEQYF
TGCGCCAGCAGCCAAGATTCGACATCCTACGAGCAGTACTTC
>NA|TRBJ2-1|TRBV5-1|NA
CASSLAPGGFTGNEQFF
TGCGCCAGCAGCTTGGCCCCTGGGGGGTTCACCGGCAATGAGCAGTTCTTC
>NA|TRBJ2-7|TRBV4-1|NA
CASSQGSDIQAYEQYF
TGCGCCAGCAGCCAAGGCTCCGACATTCAAGCCTACGAGCAGTACTTC
>once|TRBJ2-3|TRBV10-3|NA
CAIRQEDTQYF
TGTGCCATTCGACAGGAAGATACGCAGTATTTT
>NA|TRBJ1-1|TRBV20-1|NA
CSARDLVGGDTEAFF
TGCAGTGCTAGAGACTTAGTTGGGGGGGACACTGAAGCTTTCTTT
>NA|TRBJ1-1|TRBV27|TRBD1
CASRWDSLNTEAFF
TGTGCCAGCCGCTGGGACAGTTTGAACACTGAAGCTTTCTTT
>once|TRBJ1-5|TRBV19|TRBD1
CASSDRVNQPQHF
TGTGCCAGTAGCGACAGGGTCAATCAGCCCCAGCATTTT
>NA|TRBJ2-1|TRBV2|TRBD2
CASSEVAGTSGYNEQFF
TGTGCCAGCAGTGAAGTGGCCGGGACTAGCGGGTACAATGAGCAGTTCTTC
>NA|TRBJ2-3|TRBV6-5|NA
CASSYSWGSTDTQYF
TGTGCCAGCAGTTACTCTTGGGGCAGCACAGATACGCAGTATTTT
>NA|TRBJ2-5|TRBV7-9|TRBD1
CASSFRDRGQETQYF
TGTGCCAGCAGCTTCCGGGACAGGGGGCAAGAGACCCAGTACTTC
>NA|TRBJ2-4|TRBV7-9|TRBD2
CASTRGGPKNIQYF
TGTGCCAGCACTCGCGGGGGGCCCAAAAACATTCAGTACTTC
>NA|TRBJ2-4|TRBV5-4|NA
CASSHGDTKNIQYF
TGTGCCAGCTCCCATGGGGATACCAAAAACATTCAGTACTTC
>NA|TRBJ1-1|TRBV2|NA
CASAAGDATEAFF
TGTGCCAGCGCGGCGGGGGATGCAACTGAAGCTTTCTTT
>NA|TRBJ2-2|TRBV2|NA
CASSDGTTNTGELFF
TGTGCCAGCAGTGACGGGACAACGAACACCGGGGAGCTGTTTTTT
>NA|TRBJ2-3|TRBV12-3/TRBV12-4|TRBD1
CASSLGVVGQGRTDTQYF
TGTGCCAGCAGTTTAGGAGTAGTGGGACAGGGGCGCACAGATACGCAGTATTTT
>once|TRBJ1-2|TRBV6-1|NA
CASSGTANYGYTF
TGTGCCAGCAGTGGGACGGCTAACTATGGCTACACCTTC
>NA|TRBJ2-7|TRBV18|NA
CASSAGRAVRGSYEQYF
TGTGCCAGCTCAGCTGGGCGGGCAGTCAGGGGCTCCTACGAGCAGTACTTC
>NA|TRBJ1-6|TRBV9|NA
CASSPGGGWNSPLHF
TGTGCCAGCAGCCCGGGGGGGGGTTGGAATTCACCCCTCCACTTT
>NA|TRBJ2-1|TRBV27|TRBD1
CASSKDRGLGNEQFF
TGTGCCAGCAGTAAGGACAGGGGGCTAGGGAATGAGCAGTTCTTC
>NA|TRBJ2-2|TRBV6-1|NA
CASRGGQGRYTGELFF
TGTGCCAGCAGGGGCGGGCAGGGGAGATACACCGGGGAGCTGTTTTTT
>few|TRBJ2-7|TRBV9|NA
CASSVGDTDDEQYF
TGTGCCAGCAGCGTAGGAGATACCGACGACGAGCAGTACTTC
>NA|TRBJ1-5|TRBV12-3/TRBV12-4|TRBD1
CASRPGGPGNQPQHF
TGTGCCAGCAGACCAGGGGGGCCGGGCAATCAGCCCCAGCATTTT
>few|TRBJ2-7|TRBV13|TRBD1
CASSPQGAYEQYF
TGTGCCAGCAGCCCACAGGGGGCCTACGAGCAGTACTTC
>NA|TRBJ1-2|TRBV27|TRBD1
CASSLSGQGGPKGYTF
TGTGCCAGCAGTTTAAGCGGACAGGGGGGACCAAAGGGCTACACCTTC
>NA|TRBJ2-7|TRBV5-1|NA
CASSFRPQDSSYEQYF
TGCGCCAGCAGCTTTAGGCCTCAGGATAGCTCCTACGAGCAGTACTTC
>NA|TRBJ2-7|TRBV7-8|NA
CASSLGGQGGYEQYF
TGTGCCAGCAGCTTAGGCGGACAGGGAGGGTACGAGCAGTACTTC
>NA|TRBJ2-5|TRBV7-9|NA
CASSPGVGDQETQYF
TGTGCCAGCAGCCCCGGGGTAGGCGACCAAGAGACCCAGTACTTC
>NA|TRBJ2-7|TRBV6-6|NA
CASSYGSSDYYEQYF
TGTGCCAGCAGTTACGGTAGTAGCGACTACTACGAGCAGTACTTC
>NA|TRBJ2-7|TRBV6-2/TRBV6-3|NA
CASSLGRHEQYF
TGTGCCAGCAGTTTAGGACGCCACGAGCAGTACTTC
>NA|TRBJ1-1|TRBV6-5|NA
CASSSLGTTEAFF
TGTGCCAGCAGCAGTTTAGGGACCACTGAAGCTTTCTTT
>once|TRBJ2-5|TRBV4-3|NA
CASSRTQGGGQETQYF
TGCGCCAGCAGCCGAACACAAGGGGGGGGCCAAGAGACCCAGTACTTC
>NA|TRBJ2-7|TRBV6-5|NA
CASSYKGTRYGQYF
TGTGCCAGCAGTTACAAAGGGACGAGGTACGGGCAGTACTTC
>NA|TRBJ1-2|TRBV27|TRBD1
CASSLSTGAYGYTF
TGTGCCAGCAGCCTTTCGACAGGGGCCTATGGCTACACCTTC
>NA|TRBJ2-7|TRBV12-3/TRBV12-4|TRBD2
CASRGGGPLPYEQYF
TGTGCCAGCAGGGGCGGGGGACCGCTACCCTACGAGCAGTACTTC
>NA|TRBJ1-2|TRBV5-4|NA
CASSWGGRGGDGYTF
TGTGCCAGCAGCTGGGGGGGGCGGGGGGGTGATGGCTACACCTTC
>NA|TRBJ2-7|TRBV10-3|NA
CAISTDRDFLDEQYF
TGTGCCATCAGTACAGACAGGGACTTTCTGGACGAGCAGTACTTC
>NA|TRBJ1-2|TRBV6-1|TRBD1
CASSEAPGQANF
TGTGCCAGCAGTGAAGCGCCGGGACAGGCTAACTTC